These T cell receptor beta chains were read from a single sample in a study of T cells in Graves' hyperthyroidism and ophthalmopathy. TCRdb independently ran MiXCR on the multiplex PCR reads; one entry per CDR3 protein. The table lists hundreds of thousands of distinct CDR3 sequences, roughly 14% of them singletons, with about 13% in the top ten. Material for sequencing was blood. Every receptor here comes from a man between 18 and 29 years old with Graves' ophthalmopathy. Each CDR3 is given with its conserved first and last residue. The order of the fields is V gene, D gene, clone size, J gene, CDR3 protein, CDR3 DNA. The D gene is left open where the match is weak. Clone size appears in some rows only: once, few, many, or a class for an expanded clone.

v_call: TRBV6-2/TRBV6-3; d_call: NA; clone_size: many; j_call: TRBJ1-5; cdr3_aa: CASSYSIEAYQPQHF; cdr3_nt: TGTGCCAGCAGTTACTCGATAGAGGCGTATCAGCCCCAGCATTTT
v_call: TRBV30; d_call: NA; clone_size: NA; j_call: TRBJ1-5; cdr3_aa: CAWSEWASNQPQHF; cdr3_nt: TGTGCCTGGAGTGAGTGGGCTAGCAATCAGCCCCAGCATTTT
v_call: TRBV5-1; d_call: NA; clone_size: many; j_call: TRBJ1-5; cdr3_aa: CASSLSPGGNQPQHF; cdr3_nt: TGCGCCAGCAGCTTATCCCCGGGAGGCAATCAGCCCCAGCATTTT
v_call: TRBV7-9; d_call: NA; clone_size: many; j_call: TRBJ2-2; cdr3_aa: CASSLRQRSGELFF; cdr3_nt: TGTGCCAGCAGCTTGCGACAGCGTTCCGGGGAGCTGTTTTTT
v_call: TRBV6-1; d_call: NA; clone_size: many; j_call: TRBJ2-3; cdr3_aa: CAAPRDRTDTQYF; cdr3_nt: TGTGCCGCCCCCAGAGATCGGACAGATACGCAGTATTTT
v_call: TRBV4-1; d_call: TRBD2; clone_size: many; j_call: TRBJ2-3; cdr3_aa: CASSQAGLAGGADTQYF; cdr3_nt: TGCGCCAGCAGCCAGGCGGGACTAGCGGGGGGAGCAGATACGCAGTATTTT
v_call: TRBV6-4; d_call: NA; clone_size: few; j_call: TRBJ2-7; cdr3_aa: CASILETDADYEQYF; cdr3_nt: TGTGCCAGCATTCTAGAGACTGACGCCGACTACGAGCAGTACTTC
v_call: TRBV7-9; d_call: NA; clone_size: NA; j_call: TRBJ1-2; cdr3_aa: CASSLASGSLGYTF; cdr3_nt: TGTGCCAGCAGCTTAGCAAGTGGCAGCTTAGGCTACACCTTC
v_call: TRBV6-5; d_call: NA; clone_size: many; j_call: TRBJ1-2; cdr3_aa: CASSYSGSYGYTF; cdr3_nt: TGTGCCAGCAGTTACTCAGGGTCCTATGGCTACACCTTC
v_call: TRBV27; d_call: TRBD2; clone_size: few; j_call: TRBJ2-3; cdr3_aa: CASSLWGLADSTDTQYF; cdr3_nt: TGTGCCAGCAGTTTATGGGGACTAGCAGACAGCACAGATACGCAGTATTTT
v_call: TRBV3-1; d_call: NA; clone_size: NA; j_call: TRBJ1-2; cdr3_aa: CASSQERVYYGYTF; cdr3_nt: TGTGCCAGCAGCCAAGAGCGAGTATACTATGGCTACACCTTC